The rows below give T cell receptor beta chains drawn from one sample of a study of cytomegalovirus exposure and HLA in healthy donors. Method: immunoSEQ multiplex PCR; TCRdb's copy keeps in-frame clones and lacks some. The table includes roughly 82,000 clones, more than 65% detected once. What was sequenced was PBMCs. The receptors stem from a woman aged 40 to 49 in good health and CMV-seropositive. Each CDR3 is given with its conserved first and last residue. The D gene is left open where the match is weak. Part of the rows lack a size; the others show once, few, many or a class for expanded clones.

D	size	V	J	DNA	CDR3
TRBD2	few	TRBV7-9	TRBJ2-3	TGTGCCAGCAGCTTAGCACTAGCGGGCAACACAGATACGCAGTATTTT	CASSLALAGNTDTQYF
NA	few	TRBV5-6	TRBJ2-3	TGTGCCAGCAGCCCCGGGTTCGAGCGGGCCACAGATACGCAGTATTTT	CASSPGFERATDTQYF
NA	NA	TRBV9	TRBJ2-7	TGTGCCAGCAGCGTCTTGGACAATGGGGTGGAGCAGTACTTC	CASSVLDNGVEQYF
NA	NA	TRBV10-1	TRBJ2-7	TGCGCCATCACCGGGACAACAGCGTACCGGCAGTACTTC	CAITGTTAYRQYF
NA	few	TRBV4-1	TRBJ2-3	TGCGCCAGCAGCCAAGATCACCCCTTAGCGTCGGATACGCAGTATTTT	CASSQDHPLASDTQYF
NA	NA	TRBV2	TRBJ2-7	TGTGCCAGCAGTGAAACCACAGGGCTAGGCGAGCAGTACTTC	CASSETTGLGEQYF
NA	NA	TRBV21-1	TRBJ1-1	TGTGCCAGCACCCGAGTTATGAACACTGAAGCTTTCTTT	CASTRVMNTEAFF
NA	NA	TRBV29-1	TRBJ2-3	TGCAGCGTTGAAAAACCCACAACCCCCGGCACAGATACGCAGTATTTT	CSVEKPTTPGTDTQYF
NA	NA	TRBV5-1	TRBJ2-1	TGCGCCAGCAGCGCGGGATTCTACAATGAGCAGTTCTTC	CASSAGFYNEQFF
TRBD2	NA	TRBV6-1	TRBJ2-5	TGTGCCAGCAGTGAATCATCCGGGGGAGGGTACCAAGAGACCCAGTACTTC	CASSESSGGGYQETQYF
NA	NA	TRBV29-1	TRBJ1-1	TGCAGCGTTGAAGATCGGCGGGGCACTGAAGCTTTCTTT	CSVEDRRGTEAFF
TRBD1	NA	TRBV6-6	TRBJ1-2	TGTGCCAGCAGCGGGACAGGGGGTGACTATGGCTACACCTTC	CASSGTGGDYGYTF
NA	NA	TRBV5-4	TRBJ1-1	TGTGCCAGCAGCCCAAGACCGGCCCAGGGCACTGAAGCTTTCTTT	CASSPRPAQGTEAFF
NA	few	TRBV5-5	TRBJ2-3	TGTGCCAGCAGCTTGGTGGGGGCCAAGGCGCAGTATTTT	CASSLVGAKAQYF
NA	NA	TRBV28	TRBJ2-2	TGTGCCAGCAGTTTATTTAGGGGAACCGGGGAGCTGTTTTTT	CASSLFRGTGELFF
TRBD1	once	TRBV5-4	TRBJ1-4	TGTGCCAGCAGCAGAGACAGGGGGGGTGAAAAACTGTTTTTT	CASSRDRGGEKLFF
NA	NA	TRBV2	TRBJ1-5	TGTGCCAGCAGTGGAGGGAATCAGCCCCAGCATTTT	CASSGGNQPQHF
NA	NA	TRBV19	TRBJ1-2	TGTGCCAGTAGTATAGATCAGGCAGAGAACTATGGCTACACCTTC	CASSIDQAENYGYTF
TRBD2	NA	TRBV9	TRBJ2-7	TGTGCCAGCAGCGCTAGCGGGGGCTTGGAAGAGCAGTACTTC	CASSASGGLEEQYF
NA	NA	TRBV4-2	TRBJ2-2	TGTGCCAGCAGCCAAGATCGGGCAGGGACCGGGGAGCTGTTTTTT	CASSQDRAGTGELFF
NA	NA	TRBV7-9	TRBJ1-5	TGTGCCAGCAGCTCCCAGACAGAGAATCAGCCCCAGCATTTT	CASSSQTENQPQHF
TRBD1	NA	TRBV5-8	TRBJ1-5	TGTGCCAGCAGCTCACAGGGGATCTCTAATCAGCCCCAGCATTTT	CASSSQGISNQPQHF
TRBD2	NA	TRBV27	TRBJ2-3	TGTGCCAGCAGTTATAGAACTAGCGGGAGAACAGATACGCAGTATTTT	CASSYRTSGRTDTQYF
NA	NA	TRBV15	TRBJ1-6	TGTGCCACCAGCAGAGATGCAGGGTTTAAGTCACCCCTCCACTTT	CATSRDAGFKSPLHF
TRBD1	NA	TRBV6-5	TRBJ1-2	TGTGCCAGCATGAGAGGGGCACAGGGGGCGCAGGGCTACACCTTC	CASMRGAQGAQGYTF
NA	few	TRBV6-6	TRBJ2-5	TGTGCCAGCACAATGGATACTCATGGGGCGGGGGAGACCCAGTACTTC	CASTMDTHGAGETQYF
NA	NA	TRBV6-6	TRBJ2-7	TGTGCCAGCAGTTACGGACTCCTGTCCTACGAGCAGTACTTC	CASSYGLLSYEQYF
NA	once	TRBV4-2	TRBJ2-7	TGTGCCAGCAGCCAAGAGGAGGGACTCGCCTACGAGCAGTACTTC	CASSQEEGLAYEQYF
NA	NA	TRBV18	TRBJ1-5	TGTGCCAGCTCAGTGGCTCGCAATCAGCCCCAGCATTTT	CASSVARNQPQHF
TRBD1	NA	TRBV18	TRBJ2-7	TGTGCCAGCTCACCAACGCAGGGGGCGTCCGAGCAGTACTTC	CASSPTQGASEQYF
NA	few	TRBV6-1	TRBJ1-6	TGTGCCAGCGGCGATTTTGAGACAGAAAATTCACCCCTCCACTTT	CASGDFETENSPLHF
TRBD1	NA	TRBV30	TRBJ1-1	TGTGCCTGGAGTGTACTCCAGGGGGTCCCTGAAGCTTTCTTT	CAWSVLQGVPEAFF
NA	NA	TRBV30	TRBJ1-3	TGTGCCTGGAGTATCATGCGGAACACCATATATTTT	CAWSIMRNTIYF
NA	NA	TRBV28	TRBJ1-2	TGTGCCAGCAGACAAACCAGTTATGGCTACACCTTC	CASRQTSYGYTF
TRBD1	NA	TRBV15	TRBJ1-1	TGTGCCACCAGCAGAGAGACAGGGTCCACTGAAGCTTTCTTT	CATSRETGSTEAFF
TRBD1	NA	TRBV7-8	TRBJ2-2	TGTGCCAGCAGCTTAATGGGACAGGGAACCACCGGGGAGCTGTTTTTT	CASSLMGQGTTGELFF
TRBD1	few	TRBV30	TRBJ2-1	TGTGCCTGGAGTCCCCAGTGGACAGGGCCCGTGAATGAGCAGTTCTTC	CAWSPQWTGPVNEQFF
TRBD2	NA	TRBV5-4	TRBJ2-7	TGTGCCAGCAGCTTTGAGACTAGCGGGATCTACGAGCAGTACTTC	CASSFETSGIYEQYF
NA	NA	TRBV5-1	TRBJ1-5	TGCGCCAGCAGCCCAGTACCTAGCAATCAGCCCCAGCATTTT	CASSPVPSNQPQHF
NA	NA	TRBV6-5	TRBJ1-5	TGTGCCAGCAGTTTACAGGGTAATCAGCCCCAGCATTTT	CASSLQGNQPQHF
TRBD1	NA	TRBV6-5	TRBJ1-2	TGTGCCAGCAGACCGACAGGGAGTACTCGTGGCTACACCTTC	CASRPTGSTRGYTF
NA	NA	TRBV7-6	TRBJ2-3	TGTGCCAGCAGCTTAGGAGTTAGAGATACGCAGTATTTT	CASSLGVRDTQYF
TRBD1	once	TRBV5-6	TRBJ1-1	TGTGCCAGCAGCACTACGACAGGGGGCCCACTTATGAACACTGAAGCTTTCTTT	CASSTTTGGPLMNTEAFF
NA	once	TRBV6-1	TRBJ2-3	TGTGCCAGCAGGCTACTAGGATCTAGCACAGATACGCAGTATTTT	CASRLLGSSTDTQYF
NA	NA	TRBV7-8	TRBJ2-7	TGTGCCAGCAGCTTAGGCCTACTAGAAAACTACGAGCAGTACTTC	CASSLGLLENYEQYF
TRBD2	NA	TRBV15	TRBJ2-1	TGTGCCACCAGACGAACGGGACTAGAATACAATGAGCAGTTCTTC	CATRRTGLEYNEQFF
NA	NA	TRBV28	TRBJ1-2	TGTGCCAGCAAGGGGGACTATGGCTACACCTTC	CASKGDYGYTF
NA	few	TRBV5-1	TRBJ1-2	TGCGCCAGCAGCGTTGCAGACAGTTACTATGGCTACACCTTC	CASSVADSYYGYTF
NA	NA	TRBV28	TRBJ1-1	TGTGCCAGCAGTTTAGTCTCAGGGTACACTGAAGCTTTCTTT	CASSLVSGYTEAFF
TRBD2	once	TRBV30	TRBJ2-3	TGTGCCTGGAGTTTACCGGGGGGGGCCATAGATACGCAGTATTTT	CAWSLPGGAIDTQYF
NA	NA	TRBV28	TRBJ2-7	TGTGCCAGCAGTTCCAGACAGTTGGACGAGCAGTACTTC	CASSSRQLDEQYF